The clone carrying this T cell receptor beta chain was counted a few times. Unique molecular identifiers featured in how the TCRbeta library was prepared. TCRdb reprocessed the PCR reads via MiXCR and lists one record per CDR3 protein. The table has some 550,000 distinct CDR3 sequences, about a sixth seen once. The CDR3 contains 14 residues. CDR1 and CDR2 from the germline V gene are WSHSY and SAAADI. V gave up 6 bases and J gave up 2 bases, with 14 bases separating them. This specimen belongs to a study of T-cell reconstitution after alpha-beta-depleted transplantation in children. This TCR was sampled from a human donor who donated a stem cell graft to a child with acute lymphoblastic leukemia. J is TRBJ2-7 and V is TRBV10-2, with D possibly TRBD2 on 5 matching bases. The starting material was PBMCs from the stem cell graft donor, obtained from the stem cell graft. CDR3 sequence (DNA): TGCGCCAGCAGGGGAATCGGGGTTGCCTACGAGCAGTACTTC. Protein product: CASRGIGVAYEQYF.